This T cell receptor (beta chain) was recovered during a study of T cell responses to AZD1222 COVID-19 vaccine. Study-wide findings and caveats: Repertoires were collected only later (after the peak T cell response had occurred).

In this sample, this clone turned up a few times. The antigen remains undetermined. The data were produced by immunoSEQ multiplex PCR, yet TCRdb's version contains in-frame clones alone and is incomplete. The repertoire holds about 150,000 clones, around 84% seen once, with about 4% in the top ten. The V gene's germline CDR1 is MNHNS and CDR2 SASEGT. Trimming pared 4 bases from V and 0 bases from J, leaving 16 bases between. The CDR3 consists of 16 residues. Sequencing was performed on peripheral blood, taken on day 0 of AZD1222 vaccination. The chain joins TRBV6-1 to TRBJ2-7, with D tentatively TRBD2 (7 bases). The sequence was collected from an adult in good health. CDR3 loop: CASSGGGASYSYEQYF. CDR3 nucleotides: TGTGCCAGCAGTGGAGGGGGGGCATCGTACTCCTACGAGCAGTACTTC.